Shown below are 28 T cell receptor beta chains from a single sample sequenced in a study of cytomegalovirus exposure and HLA in healthy donors listed by TCRdb under 2017. The library relied on the immunoSEQ multiplex PCR assay. This immuneACCESS table, as held by TCRdb, lists in-frame sequences with V and J called but not all clones. Of the missing ones, under half trace to an unresolved V gene in checked studies; the others have no known cause. The sample yields approximately 46,000 clones; roughly 93% were counted once. In total, the top ten clones hold roughly 2.1% of the sample. The sample consisted of PBMCs. The receptors here all came from a woman aged 18-35 years in good health and CMV-seronegative.

The chain couples TRBV7-2 to TRBJ2-1; no clear D. V lost 5 bases, J lost 6 bases, and 8 bases lay in between. The CDR3 length is 12 residues. CDR1 and CDR2 from the germline V gene are SGHTA and FQGNSA. CDR3 amino acids: CASSAFSNEQFF. The DNA of the CDR3 is TGTGCCAGCAGCGCCTTCAGCAATGAGCAGTTCTTC.

The chain carries TRBV25-1 and TRBJ2-5; D gene uncertain. The V gene's germline CDR1 is MGHDK and CDR2 SYGVNS. The CDR3 contains 14 residues. Deletions cut 1 base from V and 2 bases from J, with 8 bases between. The DNA of the CDR3 is TGTGCCAGCAGTGAATGGCCAGAACAAGAGACCCAGTACTTC. It is translated as CASSEWPEQETQYF.

The gene calls are TRBV19 and TRBJ2-7; 7 bases are shared with TRBD2. The V gene's germline CDR1 is LNHDA and CDR2 SQIVND (reference sequence). The CDR3 runs to 12 residues. The junction had 2 bases not matched to a gene; V was cut back by 3 bases and J by 6 bases. This CDR3 is CASSMWGGEQYF. The CDR3 region has the DNA TGTGCCAGTAGTATGTGGGGGGGCGAGCAGTACTTC.

This sequence joins TRBV19 and TRBJ1-5; perhaps TRBD1 as D (5 bases). Trimming cost V 3 bases and J 4 bases, with 10 bases left between them. This CDR3 is 14 amino acids long. Germline assignment: CDR1 LNHDA and CDR2 SQIVND (reference sequence). The CDR3 spells CASSMGTANQPQHF. For the CDR3, the DNA is TGTGCCAGTAGTATGGGGACTGCTAATCAGCCCCAGCATTTT.

The chain joins TRBV5-4 to TRBJ1-2; 8 bases align to TRBD1. J gave up 9 bases and V 1 base, and 11 bases lay outside the gene matches. There are 15 residues in the CDR3. Per the germline V gene, CDR1 is SGHNT and CDR2 is YYREEE (reference sequence). CDR3: CASSLSYGQGASYTF. The DNA of the CDR3 is TGTGCCAGCAGCTTGAGTTACGGGCAGGGGGCGAGCTACACCTTC.

V is TRBV14 and J is TRBJ2-1; 7 positions match TRBD2. Per the germline V gene, CDR1 is SGHDN and CDR2 is FVKESK. The CDR3 is made up of 16 amino acids. Trimming removed 1 base from V and 2 bases from J; junction bases left unmatched: 5. The CDR3 DNA is TGTGCCAGCAGCCAAGTTACGGGAGGCGCCTACAATGAGCAGTTCTTC. This translates into CASSQVTGGAYNEQFF.

The gene calls are TRBV7-2 and TRBJ1-5, with 9 bases lining up with TRBD1. The CDR3 covers 16 residues. The V segment lost 5 bases and the J segment 4 bases; nucleotides outside the gene matches: 9. Looked up from germline, CDR1 is SGHTA and CDR2 is FQGNSA. The CDR3 bases are TGTGCCAGCAGCCCGAACAGGGGGCGATCGAATCAGCCCCAGCATTTT. Its translation: CASSPNRGRSNQPQHF.

This chain joins TRBV2 and TRBJ1-5, with 8 bases identical to TRBD1. This CDR3 spans 15 amino acids. Germline V lookup: CDR1 SNHLY, CDR2 FYNNEI. Unmatched junction bases numbered 5, after V lost 5 bases and J lost 2 bases. CDR3 amino acids: CASSRATGGNQPQHF. The CDR3 bases are TGTGCCAGCAGTCGGGCGACAGGGGGCAATCAGCCCCAGCATTTT.

This chain joins TRBV16 and TRBJ1-1; no firm D call. The CDR3 totals 12 residues. Germline-derived CDR1 and CDR2 are KGHSY and FQNENV. Trimming left V 0 bases short and J 11 bases short, with 10 bases between. CDR3 sequence: CASSQSSHGAFF. The CDR3 DNA reads as TGTGCCAGCAGCCAATCCAGCCACGGGGCTTTCTTT.

The chain is built from TRBV5-8 and TRBJ2-1, with TRBD2 identical over 7 bases. Germline trimming cut 0 bases from V and 2 bases from J; bases unmatched to any gene: 2. Germline V gene data show CDR1 as SGHTS and CDR2 as YDEGEE. The CDR3 length is 15 residues. CDR3: CASSLGLATYNEQFF. The CDR3 coding sequence is TGTGCCAGCAGCTTGGGACTAGCAACCTACAATGAGCAGTTCTTC.

The chain combines TRBV2 with TRBJ2-5, with D unclear. Trimming pared 4 bases from V and 2 bases from J, leaving 5 bases between. CDR1 and CDR2 (germline): SNHLY, FYNNEI. The CDR3 contains 12 residues. The CDR3 region has the DNA TGTGCCAGCAGTGCCCAGCAAGAGACCCAGTACTTC. It translates to CASSAQQETQYF.

V usage is TRBV7-7 and J usage is TRBJ2-5; possible D gene TRBD2, 5 bases. This CDR3 is built from 14 residues. CDR1 and CDR2 from the germline V gene are SSHAT and FNYEAQ (reference sequence). The V end was cut by 5 bases, the J end by 5 bases, with 15 bases between. CDR3 sequence (DNA): TGTGCCAGCAGCCCTCAAGGAGGAACGGAGACCCAGTACTTC. As protein: CASSPQGGTETQYF.

The J gene is TRBJ2-1, the V gene TRBV6-4; D perhaps matches TRBD2 (6 bases). V was cut by 8 bases and J by 8 bases, with 22 bases left in between. The germline V gene encodes CDR1 MRHNA and CDR2 SNTAGT. The CDR3 covers 15 residues. Here the CDR3 reads CASSPGSRDIYEQFF. The DNA for the CDR3 is TGTGCCAGCTCCCCAGGTTCGCGGGATATCTATGAGCAGTTCTTC.

The chain joins TRBV18 to TRBJ1-2; no firm D call. The CDR3 loop spans 13 amino acids. Germline CDR1 KGHSH, CDR2 LQKENI. V was shortened by 1 base and J by 10 bases, with 13 bases between the two germline ends. The CDR3 loop is CASSPQASGPYTF. The CDR3, as DNA: TGTGCCAGCTCACCACAAGCTTCAGGCCCCTACACCTTC.

This sequence joins TRBV27 and TRBJ2-3; TRBD1 matches at 8 bases. The germline gives CDR1 MNHEY, CDR2 SMNVEV (reference sequence). This CDR3 spans 14 amino acids. V was clipped by 6 bases and J by 3 bases; unmatched bases: 5. The CDR3 sequence: CASSWTGRTDTQYF. CDR3 bases: TGTGCCAGCAGCTGGACAGGGAGGACAGATACGCAGTATTTT.

J is TRBJ1-1 and V is TRBV11-2; weak D call: TRBD1 (5 bases). Germline-derived CDR1 and CDR2 are SGHAT and FQNNGV. V lost 4 bases and J 5 bases, leaving 11 bases between the germline ends. This CDR3 is 13 amino acids long. CDR3 protein: CASSWGGETEAFF. CDR3 nucleotide sequence: TGTGCCAGCAGCTGGGGAGGGGAAACTGAAGCTTTCTTT. The complete variable domain, with remaining parts taken from reference TRBV11-2 and TRBJ1-1, reads EAGVAQSPRYKIIEKRQSVAFWCNPISGHATLYWYQQILGQGPKLLIQFQNNGVVDDSQLPKDRFSAERLKGVDSTLKIQPAKLEDSAVYLCASSWGGETEAFFGQGTRLTVV.

The chain is built from TRBV21-1 and TRBJ2-7; the table's D call, TRBD2, was not checked against the DNA. TRBV21-1 is a listed pseudogene. The CDR3 sequence is 15 residues long. The CDR3 is CASSKGERDGYEQYF. The CDR3 bases are TGTGCCAGCAGCAAAGGAGAGCGGGACGGGTACGAGCAGTACTTC.

The V gene is TRBV5-1, the J gene TRBJ2-7; 7 nucleotides align to TRBD1. Germline CDR1 is SGHRS and CDR2 is YFSETQ. This CDR3 comprises 14 residues. Losses at the gene ends were 3 bases for V and 5 bases for J; bases not matched to a gene: 8. The CDR3 DNA reads as TGCGCCAGCAGCTACTACAGGGGCAGGGACGAGCAGTACTTC. Protein: CASSYYRGRDEQYF. The complete variable domain, with remaining parts taken from reference TRBV5-1 and TRBJ2-7, reads KAGVTQTPRYLIKTRGQQVTLSCSPISGHRSVSWYQQTPGQGLQFLFEYFSETQRNKGNFPGRFSGRQFSNSRSEMNVSTLELGDSALYLCASSYYRGRDEQYFGPGTRLTVT.

The V gene is TRBV5-5, the J gene TRBJ2-7; tentative D call: TRBD1 (6 bases). Germline assignment: CDR1 SGHKS and CDR2 YYEKEE (reference sequence). This CDR3 has 15 residues. V lost 4 bases and J lost 5, with 19 bases in between. Here the CDR3 reads CASSLETGIPHEQYF. The CDR3 nucleotides are TGTGCCAGCAGCCTAGAGACAGGAATCCCCCACGAGCAGTACTTC.

This sequence joins TRBV5-1 and TRBJ2-3, with 8 bases lining up with TRBD2. This CDR3 has 14 amino acids. Per germline, CDR1 SGHRS and CDR2 YFSETQ. V lost 2 bases to trimming and J lost 1 base; unmatched junction nucleotides: 0. The CDR3 spells CASSLLAGTDTQYF. The DNA for the CDR3 is TGCGCCAGCAGCTTACTAGCGGGCACAGATACGCAGTATTTT.

This rearrangement joins TRBV4-1 to TRBJ2-1; possibly TRBD1 for D (6 bases). Germline V gene lookup returns CDR1 MGHRA and CDR2 YSYEKL. There are 16 residues in the CDR3. V lost 2 bases to trimming and J lost 3 bases, with 14 bases between them. The chain's CDR3 is CASSQLDSPGYNEQFF. Written as DNA, the CDR3 is TGCGCCAGCAGCCAATTGGACAGCCCGGGCTACAATGAGCAGTTCTTC.

This sequence joins TRBV6-5 and TRBJ2-5; 11 bases match TRBD1. CDR1 is MNHEY, CDR2 SVGAGI, per germline. With 6 bases clipped from V and 4 bases from J, the junction kept 4 bases outside the gene matches. CDR3 length: 14 amino acids. The CDR3 spells CASSRTGGGETQYF. The CDR3, as DNA: TGTGCCAGCAGCAGGACAGGGGGCGGAGAGACCCAGTACTTC.

The genes are TRBV7-9 and TRBJ1-1; D gene uncertain. Per the germline V gene, CDR1 is SEHNR and CDR2 is FQNEAQ (reference sequence). The CDR3 consists of 14 residues. Trimming removed 0 bases from V and 5 bases from J, with 10 bases in between. The CDR3 DNA reads TGTGCCAGCAGCTTAGCGAGACCAGGAACTGAAGCTTTCTTT. It is translated as CASSLARPGTEAFF.

The chain employs TRBV29-1 and TRBJ1-1; 8 bases agree with TRBD1. Germline values: CDR1 SQVTM, CDR2 ANQGSEA. The length of the CDR3 is 13 residues. J was trimmed by 4 bases and V by 4 bases; bases with no gene match: 5. CDR3 residues: CSVVTDRATEAFF. The DNA for the CDR3 is TGCAGCGTTGTTACGGACAGGGCCACTGAAGCTTTCTTT.

The chain links TRBV6-4 to TRBJ2-2; D might be TRBD2 (6 bases). The CDR3 is 17 amino acids. CDR1 is MRHNA and CDR2 is SNTAGT in the germline V gene. The germline V and J ends were trimmed by 6 bases and 0 bases, with 17 bases remaining between them. For the CDR3, the DNA is TGTGCCAGCAGCGTACTAGCTTACCCGGCGAACACCGGGGAGCTGTTTTTT. Amino acid sequence: CASSVLAYPANTGELFF.

The chain is built from TRBV18 and TRBJ2-1, with 11 bases matching TRBD2. The CDR3 spans 16 residues. CDR1 and CDR2 from the germline V gene are KGHSH and LQKENI. The V segment lost 2 bases and the J segment 4 bases; nucleotides outside the gene matches: 4. The CDR3 sequence is CASSPRGTSGYNEQFF. The CDR3 DNA follows: TGTGCCAGCTCACCAAGGGGGACTAGCGGATACAATGAGCAGTTCTTC.

V and J are TRBV19 and TRBJ2-1; D gene uncertain. V was clipped by 5 bases and J by 4 bases, with 9 bases between them. The CDR3 covers 13 residues. Looked up from germline, CDR1 is LNHDA and CDR2 is SQIVND (reference sequence). CDR3 sequence: CASSPILYNEQFF. The CDR3 nucleotides are TGTGCCAGTAGTCCCATTTTGTACAATGAGCAGTTCTTC.

The chain combines TRBV10-2 with TRBJ1-5, with 7 nucleotides matching TRBD1. Germline CDR1 reads WSHSY; CDR2 reads SAAADI. The ends lost 2 bases at V and 0 bases at J; junction bases unmatched: 1. The CDR3 consists of 15 residues. This CDR3 is CASSETGVSNQPQHF. For the CDR3, the DNA is TGCGCCAGCAGTGAGACAGGGGTTAGCAATCAGCCCCAGCATTTT.